One sample yielded the 21 T cell receptor beta chains listed below, sequenced in a study of CD4 T cells in relation to SARS-CoV-2 and coronaviruses. These receptors have no identified antigens. Generated by immunoSEQ multiplex PCR, the TCRdb table keeps only in-frame clones and is missing some. There are about 36,000 clones in the sample; around three quarters occur only once, and about a fifth lies in the top ten. The sequencing input was memory CD4+ T cells from PBMCs, cultured in vitro. Receptor source: an adult with COVID-19.

J is TRBJ2-1 and V is TRBV4-2; 7 bases are shared with TRBD2. The CDR3 runs 16 residues. CDR1 and CDR2 from the germline V gene are LGHNA and YNFKEQ. The V and J ends lost 0 bases and 4 bases, in that order; junction bases with no gene match: 6. This chain's CDR3 is CASSQEPASGYNEQFF. The CDR3 DNA sequence: TGTGCCAGCAGCCAAGAACCGGCTAGCGGATACAATGAGCAGTTCTTC.

V usage is TRBV7-2 and J usage is TRBJ1-3, with D unclear. The CDR3 runs to 15 residues. Germline lookup yields CDR1 SGHTA and CDR2 FQGNSA. Trimming removed 4 bases from V and 0 bases from J, with 10 bases in between. In DNA, the CDR3 is TGTGCCAGCAGCTCTCGTCACACCTCTGGAAACACCATATATTTT. Its protein is CASSSRHTSGNTIYF.

Here the CDR3 DNA reads TGTGCCAGCAGCACTCATAGCGGGACGAACACCGGGGAGCTGTTTTTT. It is translated as CASSTHSGTNTGELFF. The J gene is TRBJ2-2, the V gene TRBV5-5; TRBD2 matches 8 bases. CDR3 length: 16 residues. Trimming cost V 4 bases and J 0 bases; bases outside gene matches: 5. Germline V gene lookup returns CDR1 SGHKS and CDR2 YYEKEE (reference sequence).

The chain joins TRBV7-2 to TRBJ2-5; D could derive from TRBD1 or TRBD2 (7 bases each). The length of the CDR3 is 16 residues. Trimming pared 1 base from V and 5 bases from J, leaving 17 bases between. Germline assignment: CDR1 SGHTA and CDR2 FQGNSA. The chain's CDR3 is CASSLGAGGGMETQYF. The DNA of the CDR3 is TGTGCCAGCAGCTTAGGGGCAGGGGGGGGGATGGAGACCCAGTACTTC.

The chain uses TRBV10-2 and TRBJ2-1; 9 positions match TRBD2. Germline CDR1 WSHSY, CDR2 SAAADI. CDR3 length equals 15 residues. With 9 bases clipped from V and 4 bases from J, the junction kept 10 bases outside the gene matches. The CDR3 coding sequence is TGCGCCAGTGGGTGGCGGGAGGGCCGTTACAATGAGCAGTTCTTC. This codes for CASGWREGRYNEQFF.

V is TRBV15 and J is TRBJ2-7; D call uncertain. The ends were cut back, 0 bases at V and 0 bases at J, with 12 bases in the middle. This CDR3 is 16 amino acids long. In germline, CDR1 is LNHNV, CDR2 YYDKDF (reference sequence). CDR3: CATSRDKGSSSYEQYF. CDR3 in DNA: TGTGCCACCAGCAGAGATAAGGGTTCAAGCTCCTACGAGCAGTACTTC. The entire variable domain, with the rest obtained from reference TRBV15 and TRBJ2-7, is as follows: DAMVIQNPRYQVTQFGKPVTLSCSQTLNHNVMYWYQQKSSQAPKLLFHYYDKDFNNEADTPDNFQSRRPNTSFCFLDIRSPGLGDTAMYLCATSRDKGSSSYEQYFGPGTRLTVT.

This rearrangement joins TRBV10-3 to TRBJ2-1; 7 bases align to TRBD2. The CDR3 covers 13 residues. Germline CDR1 is ENHRY and CDR2 is SYGVKD. Trimming removed 2 bases from V and 8 bases from J; junction bases left unmatched: 3. CDR3 coding DNA: TGTGCCATCAGTGAGCGAACTAGCGATGAGCAGTTCTTC. This codes for CAISERTSDEQFF.

The chain links TRBV30 to TRBJ2-1; 9 bases agree with TRBD2. Losses at the gene ends were 4 bases for V and 5 bases for J; bases not matched to a gene: 0. CDR3 length: 12 residues. Germline V gives CDR1 GTSNPN, CDR2 SVGIG (reference sequence). CDR3 DNA sequence: TGTGCCTGGACTAGCGGGAACAATGAGCAGTTCTTC. This translates into CAWTSGNNEQFF.

The chain is built from TRBV9 and TRBJ1-6; 8 nucleotides agree with TRBD1. V lost 4 bases, J lost 8 bases, and 8 bases stayed unmatched. Germline assignment: CDR1 SGDLS and CDR2 YYNGEE. This CDR3 spans 15 amino acids. The CDR3 loop reads CASSLLDRGYSPLHF. The CDR3 DNA is TGTGCCAGCAGCCTGTTAGACAGGGGCTATTCACCCCTCCACTTT.

This sequence joins TRBV3-1 (or the pseudogene TRBV3-2) and TRBJ2-3; 7 bases are shared with TRBD2. Germline V CDR1 and CDR2: LGHDT, YNNKEL (reference sequence). Trimming took 5 bases from V and 1 from J; bases not matched to a gene: 3. The CDR3 loop spans 14 amino acids. This CDR3 reads CASSRGGGTDTQYF. The CDR3 coding sequence is TGTGCCAGCAGCAGGGGAGGGGGCACAGATACGCAGTATTTT.

This chain uses TRBV6-5 with TRBJ1-2; D is uncertain. Deletions cut 8 bases from V and 4 bases from J, with 8 bases between. Germline V gives CDR1 MNHEY, CDR2 SVGAGI. This CDR3 spans 11 amino acids. The CDR3 reads CASGKGYGYTF. The CDR3 DNA sequence: TGTGCCAGCGGAAAGGGCTATGGCTACACCTTC.

This chain connects TRBV2 to TRBJ1-5; D unclear. Germline CDR1 and CDR2: SNHLY and FYNNEI. This CDR3 comprises 13 residues. Trimming took 2 bases from V and 6 from J, leaving 8 bases between them. CDR3 in DNA: TGTGCCAGCAGTGAATGGAGTACTCAGCCCCAGCATTTT. The encoded protein is CASSEWSTQPQHF.

The chain carries TRBV2 and TRBJ2-6; TRBD1 is a possible D gene (6 bases). The germline CDR1 and CDR2 sequences are SNHLY and FYNNEI. The V gene lost 10 bases and the J gene lost 0 bases, with 16 bases spanning the gap. The CDR3 covers 16 residues. The CDR3 reads CATPRDTLSGANVLTF. Here the CDR3 DNA reads TGTGCCACGCCCCGGGACACCCTCTCTGGGGCCAACGTCCTGACTTTC.

The chain combines TRBV13 with TRBJ1-1, with 8 bases that match TRBD1. This CDR3 is built from 12 residues. Losses at the gene ends were 2 bases for V and 10 bases for J; bases not matched to a gene: 3. Germline V lookup: CDR1 PRHDT, CDR2 FYEKMQ (reference sequence). The DNA of the CDR3 is TGTGCCAGCAGCTTACAACAGGGGGGAGCTTTCTTT. Its protein product is CASSLQQGGAFF.

The V gene is TRBV11-1, the J gene TRBJ2-5, with 10 bases lining up with TRBD1. This CDR3 contains 16 residues. Germline V lookup: CDR1 SGHAT, CDR2 FQDESV (reference sequence). V lost 3 bases to trimming and J lost 5 bases; unmatched junction nucleotides: 9. This CDR3 is CASSFAAGTGVETQYF. CDR3 in DNA: TGTGCCAGCAGCTTCGCGGCCGGGACAGGGGTCGAGACCCAGTACTTC.

This clone occurred once. The chain carries TRBV5-1 and TRBJ2-5; 10 bases map to TRBD1. Germline V gene sequence: CDR1 SGHRS, CDR2 YFSETQ. J was trimmed by 1 base and V by 0 bases; bases with no gene match: 6. CDR3 length: 17 amino acids. CDR3 coding DNA: TGCGCCAGCAGCTTGGGGACAGGGGGGACTCCCCAAGAGACCCAGTACTTC. Translating it yields CASSLGTGGTPQETQYF.

This clone was picked up a small number of times. This rearrangement joins TRBV29-1 to TRBJ2-1, with TRBD1 matching over 10 bases. This CDR3 has 13 amino acids. J lost 3 bases, V lost 7 bases, and 3 bases had no gene match. Per germline, CDR1 SQVTM and CDR2 ANQGSEA. CDR3 coding DNA: TGCAGCGCCGGGACAGGGGACTACAATGAGCAGTTCTTC. This encodes CSAGTGDYNEQFF.

This clone occurred a few times. The chain employs TRBV5-4 and TRBJ2-2; 14 bases match TRBD2. The CDR3 sequence is 17 residues long. The V gene end was trimmed by 4 bases and the J gene end by 2 bases; junction bases not matched to a gene: 4. Germline-derived CDR1 and CDR2 are SGHNT and YYREEE (reference sequence). CDR3 residues: CASSPGTSGRNTGELFF. The DNA for the CDR3 is TGTGCCAGCAGCCCCGGGACTAGCGGGAGAAACACCGGGGAGCTGTTTTTT.

The rearrangement joins TRBV6-2 or TRBV6-3 to TRBJ2-7, with 7 bases lining up with TRBD1. With 2 bases clipped from V and 5 bases from J, the junction kept 3 bases outside the gene matches. The CDR3 is 13 amino acids. The V gene's germline CDR1 is MNHEY and CDR2 SVGEGT. As DNA, the CDR3 is TGTGCCAGCAGTTACAGGGGGCAAAACGAGCAGTACTTC. Protein sequence: CASSYRGQNEQYF.

This clone appeared a few times. The chain employs TRBV4-3 and TRBJ1-1; no clear D. V shed 1 base and J shed 1 base, with 10 bases lying between them. In germline, CDR1 is LGHNA, CDR2 YSLEER. The CDR3 sequence is 15 residues long. CDR3 in amino acids: CASSQGFTGNTEAFF. CDR3 nucleotide sequence: TGCGCCAGCAGCCAAGGTTTTACGGGGAACACTGAAGCTTTCTTT.

The CDR3 region has the DNA TGTGCCAGCAGCGCCCAGGGGGGGATCTACAATGAGCAGTTCTTC. Translating it yields CASSAQGGIYNEQFF. This sequence joins TRBV7-3 and TRBJ2-1; D may be TRBD1 or TRBD2 (7 bases each). This CDR3 is 15 amino acids long. Germline values: CDR1 SGHTA, CDR2 FQGTGA. With 5 bases removed from V and 3 bases from J, the gap between germline ends came to 14 bases.